This T cell receptor beta chain was identified in a study of shared clonotypes between healthy human individuals. Naivety among CD8 cells was defined by CD45RO negativity and positive CCR7 selection, thereby excluding terminally differentiated effector memory CD45RA+ cells. The donors were all Caucasian adults (living in Nashville, Tennessee). As to this clone: Its specificity is not known.

The deep-level immunoSEQ assay was used. Only in-frame clones appear in the TCRdb table, and some are missing; sequencing was by immunoSEQ multiplex PCR. The data show hundreds of thousands of clones, about 98% seen once. Findings of the study overall: Relative to clonotypes present in all four donors, those not shared had lower generation probabilities. Of the naive CD4 clonotypes, approximately 5% were shared across a handful of donors.

The source of this sequence is a man in his thirties or forties in good health. Sequencing input: naive CD8+ T cells sorted from blood.

This chain's CDR3 is CASSLVDDGTNEAFF. CDR3 nucleotide sequence: TGCGCCAGCAGCTTGGTGGATGACGGTACAAACGAGGCTTTCTTT. The rearrangement uses TRBV5-1 and TRBJ1-1, with no clear D. Per the germline V gene, CDR1 is SGHRS and CDR2 is YFSETQ. V lost 0 bases to trimming and J lost 11 bases, with 20 bases between them. The CDR3 is 15 residues long.